Following are 22 T cell receptor beta chains from one sample sequenced in a study of blood T cell repertoires in COVID-19. Assay used: immunoSEQ multiplex PCR; TCRdb lists only in-frame clones, some missing. The profile shows 200,000 to 250,000 clones, around nine tenths of them singletons. Material: peripheral blood. These receptors came from a man in his fifties or sixties with COVID-19, enrolled during active disease.

The chain recombines TRBV4-1 with TRBJ2-7; 7 nucleotides align to TRBD1. Germline CDR1 MGHRA, CDR2 YSYEKL. The V and J ends lost 1 base and 0 bases, in that order; junction bases with no gene match: 6. CDR3 length equals 16 residues. The CDR3 coding sequence is TGCGCCAGCAGCCAAGCTAACAGGGGCTCCTCCTACGAGCAGTACTTC. Residues: CASSQANRGSSYEQYF.

The J gene is TRBJ2-1, the V gene TRBV28; a possible D gene is TRBD2 (6 bases). The CDR3 is 12 amino acids. Trimming took off 8 bases at V and 14 bases at J, with 19 bases between the two ends. Germline-derived CDR1 and CDR2 are MDHEN and SYDVKM. The CDR3 loop is CASGRDWREEFF. The CDR3 DNA reads TGTGCCAGCGGCCGAGACTGGAGGGAAGAGTTCTTC.

V usage is TRBV25-1 and J usage is TRBJ1-4; the match to TRBD1 covers 9 bases. The CDR3 is 17 residues long. Germline CDR1 and CDR2: MGHDK and SYGVNS. The J segment lost 4 bases and the V segment lost 8 bases, leaving 14 bases of the junction unmatched. CDR3 DNA sequence: TGTGCCAGCTCCCCGGGACAGGGCTTAACCTTTAATGAAAAACTGTTTTTT. Protein sequence: CASSPGQGLTFNEKLFF.

V is TRBV21-1 and J is TRBJ1-5; TRBD1 was called by the table and not checked on the DNA. TRBV21-1 is reported as a pseudogene. This CDR3 is 15 amino acids long. The CDR3 nucleotides read TGTGCCAGCAGCTCGGGACAGGGAGGCAGTCAGCCCCAGCATTTT. Protein: CASSSGQGGSQPQHF.

This clone showed up just once. The chain carries TRBV10-3 and TRBJ2-1; 8 positions match TRBD1. Germline CDR1 is ENHRY and CDR2 is SYGVKD. This CDR3 is built from 14 residues. V lost 6 bases and J lost 8; bases outside the gene matches: 9. CDR3: CAIRRTGFNYEQFF. Here the CDR3 DNA reads TGTGCCATCAGAAGGACAGGGTTTAACTATGAGCAGTTCTTC.

The chain carries TRBV30 and TRBJ1-6, with 7 bases fitting TRBD1. Germline CDR1 GTSNPN, CDR2 SVGIG (reference sequence). This CDR3 has 16 residues. Germline trimming cut 5 bases from V and 7 bases from J; bases unmatched to any gene: 14. CDR3 residues: CAWEGRSRDRNSPLHF. In DNA form, the CDR3 reads TGTGCCTGGGAGGGCCGCTCCCGGGACAGAAATTCACCCCTCCACTTT.

CDR3 bases: TGCAGCGTTGCTGTTTGGACAGTCCGCTCTGGAAACACCATATATTTT. Translation gives CSVAVWTVRSGNTIYF. The chain employs TRBV29-1 and TRBJ1-3; the D gene is possibly TRBD1 (6 bases). Germline V lookup: CDR1 SQVTM, CDR2 ANQGSEA. V gave up 4 bases and J gave up 0 bases, with 16 bases separating them. The CDR3 has 16 amino acids.

The V call is TRBV7-9, the J call TRBJ1-3; weak D call: TRBD1 (6 bases). CDR1 and CDR2 from the germline V gene are SEHNR and FQNEAQ (reference sequence). V gave up 6 bases and J gave up 1 base, with 13 bases separating them. The CDR3 extends over 15 amino acids. The CDR3 is CASSKTGLSGNTIYF. The CDR3 DNA sequence: TGTGCCAGCAGTAAAACAGGGTTATCTGGAAACACCATATATTTT.

As concerns this clone: Since no conserved phenylalanine or tryptophan closes the CDR3, a read error is the likely cause. The limits of the CDR3 on the DNA are not certain, so only TCRdb's listed CDR3 is given. The chain joins TRBV23-1 to TRBJ1-4; the DNA was not used to check the table's D call, TRBD1. TRBV23-1 is classed as an ORF, of uncertain function. The CDR3 is 10 residues long, ends included. The chain's CDR3 is CASSQSPGAG.

The chain has TRBV6-1 and TRBJ2-7, with TRBD1 identical over 7 bases. The trim removed 5 bases at V and 0 bases at J, leaving 7 bases unmatched. The CDR3 contains 15 residues. Germline V gene lookup returns CDR1 MNHNS and CDR2 SASEGT. CDR3 DNA: TGTGCCAGCAGTTCTTGGGGGACAGCCTCCTACGAGCAGTACTTC. Its protein product is CASSSWGTASYEQYF.

V is TRBV18 and J is TRBJ2-1; D might be TRBD1 (6 bases). Trimming shortened V by 1 base and J by 0 bases, and 10 bases separated the two germline ends. The CDR3 covers 16 residues. The germline V gene has CDR1 KGHSH and CDR2 LQKENI. The CDR3 reads CASSPQGTSSYNEQFF. Written as DNA, the CDR3 is TGTGCCAGCTCACCACAGGGGACAAGCTCCTACAATGAGCAGTTCTTC.

This chain links TRBV28 with TRBJ2-7; TRBD1 matches at 8 bases. Germline lookup yields CDR1 MDHEN and CDR2 SYDVKM. The trim removed 4 bases at V and 4 bases at J, leaving 9 bases unmatched. The CDR3 sequence is 15 residues long. The CDR3: CASSSIRGLSYEQYF. CDR3 bases: TGTGCCAGCAGTTCTATCAGGGGGCTCTCTTACGAGCAGTACTTC.

The rearrangement uses TRBV11-2 and TRBJ2-7, with TRBD2 identical over 9 bases. The CDR3 is 14 residues long. V trimming: 4 bases; J trimming: 5 bases; junction bases outside the gene matches: 6. The germline CDR1 and CDR2 sequences are SGHAT and FQNNGV. Here the CDR3 reads CASSWCGGVNEQYF. The CDR3, as DNA: TGTGCCAGCAGCTGGTGCGGGGGGGTTAACGAGCAGTACTTC.

The chain carries TRBV5-5 and TRBJ2-1; 8 bases fit TRBD1. The J segment lost 6 bases and the V segment lost 3 bases, leaving 11 bases of the junction unmatched. CDR3 length: 16 residues. The germline CDR1 and CDR2 sequences are SGHKS and YYEKEE (reference sequence). In nucleotides, the CDR3 is TGTGCCAGCAGCTCGATCACAGGGGGAGTAGTCAATGAGCAGTTCTTC. This codes for CASSSITGGVVNEQFF.

This sequence joins TRBV6-5 and TRBJ1-4; 7 positions match TRBD1. The CDR3 is made up of 14 amino acids. Germline trimming cut 5 bases from V and 3 bases from J; bases unmatched to any gene: 3. The germline CDR1 and CDR2 sequences are MNHEY and SVGAGI. CDR3 coding DNA: TGTGCCAGCAGTCTGGGACAGCCTAATGAAAAACTGTTTTTT. Encoded protein: CASSLGQPNEKLFF.

The V and J genes are TRBV5-1 and TRBJ2-2; TRBD2 matches at 14 bases. The length of the CDR3 is 15 residues. Germline lookup yields CDR1 SGHRS and CDR2 YFSETQ. J was trimmed by 1 base and V by 7 bases; bases with no gene match: 0. CDR3 bases: TGCGCCAGCGGGACTAGCGGGAGGAACACCGGGGAGCTGTTTTTT. It translates to CASGTSGRNTGELFF.

The chain has TRBV7-2 and TRBJ2-3; maybe TRBD2 (6 bases). The CDR3 runs 13 residues. Trimming took 10 bases from V and 3 from J, leaving 14 bases between them. Germline assignment: CDR1 SGHTA and CDR2 FQGNSA. The CDR3, as DNA: TGTGCCACCAGGTTCGCGGGGACAGATACGCAGTATTTT. It codes for CATRFAGTDTQYF.

This clone was seen once. The chain carries TRBV6-6 and TRBJ1-2; D possibly corresponds to TRBD1 (6 bases). The V gene's germline CDR1 is MNHNY and CDR2 SVGAGI (reference sequence). The CDR3 is 12 amino acids. V lost 6 bases, J lost 11 bases, and 16 bases lay in between. The CDR3 spells CASSPGQREYTF. CDR3 DNA sequence: TGTGCCAGCAGCCCGGGACAAAGGGAGTACACCTTC.

The J gene is TRBJ2-6, the V gene TRBV18, with 8 bases fitting TRBD1. Germline V gives CDR1 KGHSH, CDR2 LQKENI. With 2 bases clipped from V and 2 bases from J, the junction kept 14 bases outside the gene matches. The CDR3 has 20 residues. The DNA of the CDR3 is TGTGCCAGCTCACCAAACACCGGGACAGGTTTACGTACTGGGGCCAACGTCCTGACTTTC. This translates into CASSPNTGTGLRTGANVLTF.

This rearrangement joins TRBV28 to TRBJ2-2; 13 bases map to TRBD2. V was pared by 3 bases and J by 3 bases, with 13 bases of the junction left unmatched. CDR1 and CDR2 from the germline V gene are MDHEN and SYDVKM. CDR3 length: 20 amino acids. The chain's CDR3 is CASSFGLAGVLREDTGELFF. The CDR3 nucleotides are TGTGCCAGCAGTTTCGGACTAGCGGGGGTCCTCCGTGAGGACACCGGGGAGCTGTTTTTT.

V and J are TRBV9 and TRBJ2-7; 7 nucleotides match TRBD1. The germline gives CDR1 SGDLS, CDR2 YYNGEE. V shed 2 bases and J 4 bases; nucleotides not matched to a gene: 3. The CDR3 runs to 13 residues. CDR3 in amino acids: CASSVGTVYEQYF. For the CDR3, the DNA is TGTGCCAGCAGCGTCGGGACAGTTTACGAGCAGTACTTC.

This clone has only a few counts. The chain employs TRBV6-5 and TRBJ2-1, with no clear D. Germline-derived CDR1 and CDR2 are MNHEY and SVGAGI. V was trimmed by 2 bases and J by 8 bases, leaving 4 bases between them. CDR3 length: 11 amino acids. CDR3 protein: CASSYGYEQFF. The CDR3 DNA follows: TGTGCCAGCAGTTACGGCTATGAGCAGTTCTTC.